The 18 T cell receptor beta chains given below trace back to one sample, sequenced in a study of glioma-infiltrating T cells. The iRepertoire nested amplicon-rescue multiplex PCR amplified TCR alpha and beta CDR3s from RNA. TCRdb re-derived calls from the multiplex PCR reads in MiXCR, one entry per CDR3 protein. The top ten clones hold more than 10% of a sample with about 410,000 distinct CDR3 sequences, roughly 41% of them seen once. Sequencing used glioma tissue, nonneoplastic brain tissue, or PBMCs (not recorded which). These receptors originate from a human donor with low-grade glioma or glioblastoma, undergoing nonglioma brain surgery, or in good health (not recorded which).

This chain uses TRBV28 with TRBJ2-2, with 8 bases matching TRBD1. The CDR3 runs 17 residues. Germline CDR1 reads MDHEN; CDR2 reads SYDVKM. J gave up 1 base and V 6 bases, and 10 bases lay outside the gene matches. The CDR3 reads CASSPLLGQVNTGELFF. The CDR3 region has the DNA TGTGCCAGCAGCCCACTCCTGGGACAGGTGAACACCGGGGAGCTGTTTTTT.

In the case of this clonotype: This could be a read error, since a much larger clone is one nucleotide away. CDR3 sequence reads: CASSQIYREGQHQHF. DNA of the CDR3: TGTGCCAGCAGCCAGATTTACAGGGAGGGTCAGCACCAGCATTTT. The rearrangement joins TRBV28 to TRBJ1-5; tentatively, D is TRBD1 (6 bases). This CDR3 has 15 residues. The germline gives CDR1 MDHEN, CDR2 SYDVKM.

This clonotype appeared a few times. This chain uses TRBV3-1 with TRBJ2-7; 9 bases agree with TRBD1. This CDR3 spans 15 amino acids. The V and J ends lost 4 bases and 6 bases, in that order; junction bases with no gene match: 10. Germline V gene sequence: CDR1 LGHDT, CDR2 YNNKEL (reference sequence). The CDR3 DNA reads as TGTGCCAGCAGCCCAGCCGGGACAGGGATGCGCGAGCAGTACTTC. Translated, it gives CASSPAGTGMREQYF.

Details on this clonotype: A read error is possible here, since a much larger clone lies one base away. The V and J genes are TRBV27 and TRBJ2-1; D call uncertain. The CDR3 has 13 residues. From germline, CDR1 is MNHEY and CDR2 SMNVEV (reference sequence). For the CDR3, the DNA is TGTGCCAGCAGTTACGGTCACTACAATGAGCAGTTATTC. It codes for CASSYGHYNEQLF.

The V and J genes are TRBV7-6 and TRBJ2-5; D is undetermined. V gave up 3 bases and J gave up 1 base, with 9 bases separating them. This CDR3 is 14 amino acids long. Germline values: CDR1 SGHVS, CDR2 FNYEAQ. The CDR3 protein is CASSLLGTQETQYF. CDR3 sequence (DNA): TGTGCCAGCAGCTTGTTGGGTACCCAAGAGACCCAGTACTTC.

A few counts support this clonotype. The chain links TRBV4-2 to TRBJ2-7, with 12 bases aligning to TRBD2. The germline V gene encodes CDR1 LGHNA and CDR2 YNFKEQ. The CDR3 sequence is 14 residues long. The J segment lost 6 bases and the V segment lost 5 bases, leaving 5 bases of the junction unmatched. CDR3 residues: CASSAPSGRVEQYF. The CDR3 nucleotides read TGTGCCAGCAGCGCACCTAGCGGGAGGGTCGAGCAGTACTTC.

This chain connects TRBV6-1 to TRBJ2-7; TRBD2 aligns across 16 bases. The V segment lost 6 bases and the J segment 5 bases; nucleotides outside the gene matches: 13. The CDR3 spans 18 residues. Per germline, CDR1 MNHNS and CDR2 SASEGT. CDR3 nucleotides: TGTGCCAGCAGCCTAAGGGGGGGACTAGCGGGAGGGCTGGACGAGCAGTACTTC. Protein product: CASSLRGGLAGGLDEQYF.

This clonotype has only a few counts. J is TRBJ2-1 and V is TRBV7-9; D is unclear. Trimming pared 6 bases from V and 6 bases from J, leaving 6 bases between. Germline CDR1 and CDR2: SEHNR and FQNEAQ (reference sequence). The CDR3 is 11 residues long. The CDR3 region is CASRVRNEQFF. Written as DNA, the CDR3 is TGTGCCAGCAGGGTTCGCAATGAGCAGTTCTTC.

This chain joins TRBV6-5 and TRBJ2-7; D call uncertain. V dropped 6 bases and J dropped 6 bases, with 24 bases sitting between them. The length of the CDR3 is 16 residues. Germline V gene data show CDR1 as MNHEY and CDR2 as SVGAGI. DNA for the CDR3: TGTGCCAGCAGCCGGGCCGTAGGTTCACGAGGATTCGAGCAGTACTTC. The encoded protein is CASSRAVGSRGFEQYF.

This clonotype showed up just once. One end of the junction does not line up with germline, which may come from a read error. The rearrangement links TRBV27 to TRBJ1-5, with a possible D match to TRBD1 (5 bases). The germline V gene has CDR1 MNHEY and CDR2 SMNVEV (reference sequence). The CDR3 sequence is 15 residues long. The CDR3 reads CAGSFLGQADQPQHF. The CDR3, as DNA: TGTGCCGGCAGTTTTTTGGGGCAGGCTGATCAGCCCCAGCATTTT.

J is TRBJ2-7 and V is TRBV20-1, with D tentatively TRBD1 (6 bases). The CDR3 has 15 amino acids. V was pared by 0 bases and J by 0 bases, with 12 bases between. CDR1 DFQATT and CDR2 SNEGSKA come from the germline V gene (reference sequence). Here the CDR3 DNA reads TGCAGTGCTAGAGAGGGGGCTGCAATCTCCTACGAGCAGTACTTC. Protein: CSAREGAAISYEQYF.

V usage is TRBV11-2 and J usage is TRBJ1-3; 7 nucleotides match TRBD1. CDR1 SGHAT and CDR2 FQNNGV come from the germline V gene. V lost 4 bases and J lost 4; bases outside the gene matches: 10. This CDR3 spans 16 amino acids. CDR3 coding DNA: TGTGCCAGCAGCTCCGACAGGGCACAACTCGGAAACACCATATATTTT. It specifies CASSSDRAQLGNTIYF. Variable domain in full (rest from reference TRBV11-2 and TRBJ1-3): EAGVAQSPRYKIIEKRQSVAFWCNPISGHATLYWYQQILGQGPKLLIQFQNNGVVDDSQLPKDRFSAERLKGVDSTLKIQPAKLEDSAVYLCASSSDRAQLGNTIYFGEGSWLTVV.

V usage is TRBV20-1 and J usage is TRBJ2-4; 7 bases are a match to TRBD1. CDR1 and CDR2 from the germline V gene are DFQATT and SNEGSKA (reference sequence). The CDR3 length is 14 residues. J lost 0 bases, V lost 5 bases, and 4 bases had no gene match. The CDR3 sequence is CSADRDLAKNIQYF. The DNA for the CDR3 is TGCAGTGCTGACAGGGACCTAGCCAAAAACATTCAGTACTTC.

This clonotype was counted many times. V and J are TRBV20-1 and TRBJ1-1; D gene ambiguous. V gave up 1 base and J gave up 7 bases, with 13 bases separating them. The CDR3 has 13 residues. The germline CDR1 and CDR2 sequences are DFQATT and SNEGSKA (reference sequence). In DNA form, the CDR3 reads TGCAGTGCTAGAGTCCCTCTGTTAGGTGAAGCTTTCTTT. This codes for CSARVPLLGEAFF.

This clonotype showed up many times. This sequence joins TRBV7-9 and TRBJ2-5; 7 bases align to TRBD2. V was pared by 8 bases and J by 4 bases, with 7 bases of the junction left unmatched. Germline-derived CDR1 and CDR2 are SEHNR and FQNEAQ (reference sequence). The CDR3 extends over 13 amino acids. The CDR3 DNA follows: TGTGCCAGCCCATCCGGCGGGGGAGAGACCCAGTACTTC. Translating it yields CASPSGGGETQYF.

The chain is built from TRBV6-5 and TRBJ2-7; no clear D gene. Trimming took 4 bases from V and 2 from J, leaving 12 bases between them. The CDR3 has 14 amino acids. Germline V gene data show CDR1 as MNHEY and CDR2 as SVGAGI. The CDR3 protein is CASSSKGIAYEQYF. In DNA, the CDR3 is TGTGCCAGCAGTTCTAAGGGTATAGCCTACGAGCAGTACTTC.

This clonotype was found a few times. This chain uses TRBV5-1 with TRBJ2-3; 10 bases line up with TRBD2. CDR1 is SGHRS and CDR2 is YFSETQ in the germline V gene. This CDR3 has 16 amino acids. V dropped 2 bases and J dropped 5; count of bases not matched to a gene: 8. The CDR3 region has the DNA TGCGCCAGCAGCTTTGCTAGCGGGAGCCGGGAAGATACGCAGTATTTT. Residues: CASSFASGSREDTQYF.

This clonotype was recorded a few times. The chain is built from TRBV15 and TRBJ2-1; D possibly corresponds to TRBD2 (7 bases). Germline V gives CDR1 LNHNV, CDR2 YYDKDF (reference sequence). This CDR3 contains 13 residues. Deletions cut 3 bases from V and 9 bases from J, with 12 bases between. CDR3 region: CATSRAGGAEQFF. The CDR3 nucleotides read TGTGCCACCAGCAGGGCTGGGGGGGCTGAGCAGTTCTTC.